These 10 T cell receptor beta chains originate from one sample sequenced in a study of blood T cell repertoires in COVID-19. Measured with immunoSEQ multiplex PCR; TCRdb has only the in-frame clones, and not every one. The table records roughly 300,000 clones, 86% of them present only once. The sequencing input was PBMCs or T cells enriched from blood (not recorded which). These receptor sequences come from a woman aged 40 to 49 with acute COVID-19.

V is TRBV5-1 and J is TRBJ1-1; D not resolved. V was trimmed by 4 bases and J by 1 base, leaving 11 bases between them. In germline, CDR1 is SGHRS, CDR2 YFSETQ. The CDR3 consists of 14 residues. Here the CDR3 DNA reads TGCGCCAGCAGCCCGTGGGAGGGGAACACTGAAGCTTTCTTT. This codes for CASSPWEGNTEAFF.

The chain carries TRBV12-5 and TRBJ2-1; 11 bases fit TRBD2. V shed 6 bases and J 5 bases; nucleotides not matched to a gene: 18. CDR3 length: 19 residues. The germline V gene encodes CDR1 LGHNT and CDR2 FRNRAP. CDR3: CASGSTSGRPHDPNNEQFF. The CDR3 bases are TGTGCTAGTGGCTCTACTAGCGGGAGACCCCACGATCCAAACAATGAGCAGTTCTTC.

V usage is TRBV6-2 or TRBV6-3 and J usage is TRBJ1-2; TRBD1 is a possible D gene (6 bases). Looked up from germline, CDR1 is MNHEY and CDR2 is SVGEGT. This CDR3 contains 14 residues. V was clipped by 6 bases and J by 5 bases, with 16 bases between them. CDR3 nucleotide sequence: TGTGCCAGCAGCGCAGGACAGCCTCCTTATGGCTACACCTTC. This gives the protein CASSAGQPPYGYTF.

This chain joins TRBV5-6 and TRBJ1-5; TRBD1 matches 7 bases. From germline, CDR1 is SGHDT and CDR2 YYEEEE. V lost 0 bases, J lost 5 bases, and 8 bases stayed unmatched. This CDR3 region has 16 residues. CDR3 sequence reads: CASSLGRQGGHQPQHF. CDR3 DNA: TGTGCCAGCAGCTTGGGGCGCCAGGGGGGACATCAGCCCCAGCATTTT. The full variable domain, rest sourced from reference TRBV5-6 and TRBJ1-5, is DAGVTQSPTHLIKTRGQQVTLRCSPKSGHDTVSWYQQALGQGPQFIFQYYEEEERQRGNFPDRFSGHQFPNYSSELNVNALLLGDSALYLCASSLGRQGGHQPQHFGDGTRLSIL.

This clone appeared once. The V gene is TRBV5-1, the J gene TRBJ1-6; TRBD1 matches at 7 bases. Germline-derived CDR1 and CDR2 are SGHRS and YFSETQ. J was trimmed by 5 bases and V by 7 bases; bases with no gene match: 12. There are 16 residues in the CDR3. CDR3 bases: TGCGCCAGCGCCCGACAGGGTCTCTCGGATAATTCACCCCTCCACTTT. Protein: CASARQGLSDNSPLHF.

The chain uses TRBV5-6 and TRBJ2-3; D gene uncertain. V lost 7 bases and J 0 bases, leaving 9 bases between the germline ends. Per the germline V gene, CDR1 is SGHDT and CDR2 is YYEEEE. The CDR3 totals 13 residues. CDR3 sequence: CASLLLSTDTQYF. The CDR3 DNA is TGTGCCAGCCTCCTCCTTAGCACAGATACGCAGTATTTT.

The chain combines TRBV21-1 with TRBJ2-7; TRBD1, the D gene given by the table, was not confirmed from the DNA. TRBV21-1 is recorded as a pseudogene. The CDR3 length is 16 residues. The CDR3 loop is CASSKPLYRGPYEQYF. CDR3 DNA: TGTGCCAGCAGCAAACCCCTATACAGGGGGCCATACGAGCAGTACTTC.

This clone occurred once. The chain joins TRBV2 to TRBJ1-1, with a weak D call TRBD1 (6 bases). The CDR3 runs to 11 residues. V gave up 4 bases and J gave up 11 bases, with 11 bases separating them. Germline values: CDR1 SNHLY, CDR2 FYNNEI. The CDR3 loop is CASSGDRRAFF. CDR3 DNA sequence: TGTGCCAGCAGTGGCGACAGGCGGGCTTTCTTT.

This clone was observed at least ten times. V is TRBV7-8 and J is TRBJ2-3, with TRBD1 identical over 7 bases. Germline assignment: CDR1 SGHVS and CDR2 FQNEAQ. Trimming at V came to 5 bases and at J to 0 bases, leaving 11 bases not matched to a gene. This CDR3 region has 17 residues. In DNA form, the CDR3 reads TGTGCCAGCAGCACGAAGAACAGGGGACCTAGCACAGATACGCAGTATTTT. Protein product: CASSTKNRGPSTDTQYF.

This clone was seen a few times. This sequence joins TRBV18 and TRBJ2-7, with 12 bases identical to TRBD2. The junction had 12 bases not matched to a gene; V was cut back by 0 bases and J by 6 bases. Germline assignment: CDR1 KGHSH and CDR2 LQKENI. The CDR3 has 18 residues. CDR3 residues: CASSPPGTSGRSLGEQYF. In nucleotides, the CDR3 is TGTGCCAGCTCACCACCGGGAACTAGCGGGAGGTCCTTGGGCGAGCAGTACTTC.